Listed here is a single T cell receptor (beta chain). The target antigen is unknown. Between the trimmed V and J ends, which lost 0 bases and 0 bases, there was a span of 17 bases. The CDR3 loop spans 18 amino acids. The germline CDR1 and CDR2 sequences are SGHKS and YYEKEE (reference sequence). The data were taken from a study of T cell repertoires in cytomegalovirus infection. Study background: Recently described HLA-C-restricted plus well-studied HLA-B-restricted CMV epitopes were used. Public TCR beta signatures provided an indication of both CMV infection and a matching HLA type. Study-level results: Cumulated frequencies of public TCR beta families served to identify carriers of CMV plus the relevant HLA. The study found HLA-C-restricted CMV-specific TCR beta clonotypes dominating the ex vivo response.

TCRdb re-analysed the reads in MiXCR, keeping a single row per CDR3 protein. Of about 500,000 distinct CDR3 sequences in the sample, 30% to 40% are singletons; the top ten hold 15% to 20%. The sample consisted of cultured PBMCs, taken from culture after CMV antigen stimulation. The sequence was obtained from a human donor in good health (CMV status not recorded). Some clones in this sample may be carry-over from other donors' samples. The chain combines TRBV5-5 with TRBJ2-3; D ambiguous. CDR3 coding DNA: TGTGCCAGCAGCTTGGTGTTATTCAGGCACCCTAGCACAGATACGCAGTATTTT. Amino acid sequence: CASSLVLFRHPSTDTQYF.